A single sample gave rise to the 15 T cell receptor beta chains below, sequenced in a study of T cell responses to AZD1222 COVID-19 vaccine. TCRdb's copy holds only in-frame clones and misses some; the assay was immunoSEQ multiplex PCR. This table holds 110,000 or so clones, about 90% found once. The sample consisted of peripheral blood, taken on day 0 of AZD1222 vaccination. All receptors derive from an adult in good health.

The chain combines TRBV28 with TRBJ1-5, with D unclear. This CDR3 spans 14 amino acids. V was clipped by 3 bases and J by 6 bases, with 12 bases between them. In germline, CDR1 is MDHEN, CDR2 SYDVKM. In DNA, the CDR3 is TGTGCCAGCAGTTTCAAGGACGGGATTCAGCCCCAGCATTTT. This gives the protein CASSFKDGIQPQHF.

This chain uses TRBV18 with TRBJ1-5; 10 bases are shared with TRBD1. The CDR3 contains 14 residues. The J segment lost 5 bases and the V segment lost 4 bases, leaving 2 bases of the junction unmatched. Germline V CDR1 and CDR2: KGHSH, LQKENI. CDR3 DNA: TGTGCCAGCTCACAGGACAGGGGGTATCAGCCCCAGCATTTT. It encodes CASSQDRGYQPQHF. The full variable domain, rest sourced from reference TRBV18 and TRBJ1-5, is NAGVMQNPRHLVRRRGQEARLRCSPMKGHSHVYWYRQLPEEGLKFMVYLQKENIIDESGMPKERFSAEFPKEGPSILRIQQVVRGDSAAYFCASSQDRGYQPQHFGDGTRLSIL.

CDR3 in DNA: TGTGCCAGCAGTGAAGCTAGGGAGGTCTACGAGCAGTACTTC. Translation: CASSEAREVYEQYF. The genes are TRBV6-1 and TRBJ2-7, with D tentatively TRBD2 (6 bases). Looked up from germline, CDR1 is MNHNS and CDR2 is SASEGT. V was cut by 0 bases and J by 3 bases, with 9 bases left in between. This CDR3 spans 14 amino acids.

The chain uses TRBV12-3 or TRBV12-4 and TRBJ2-7; D is uncertain. This CDR3 is 13 amino acids long. V was pared by 6 bases and J by 2 bases, with 11 bases between. The CDR3 loop is CASSLLVPYEQYF. The CDR3 region has the DNA TGTGCCAGCAGCCTACTCGTCCCCTACGAGCAGTACTTC.

The V call is TRBV5-6, the J call TRBJ1-2; D is unclear. The germline V and J ends were trimmed by 3 bases and 6 bases, with 6 bases remaining between them. The CDR3 is made up of 11 amino acids. Germline V gives CDR1 SGHDT, CDR2 YYEEEE. The CDR3 nucleotides read TGTGCCAGCAGCTGGGTGGATGGCTACACCTTC. Translating it yields CASSWVDGYTF.

J is TRBJ1-2 and V is TRBV30; 9 bases fit TRBD1. Germline CDR1 is GTSNPN and CDR2 is SVGIG (reference sequence). The CDR3 contains 13 residues. V gave up 5 bases and J gave up 0 bases; unmatched junction bases: 1. The CDR3 spells CAWGTGTNYGYTF. For the CDR3, the DNA is TGTGCCTGGGGGACAGGGACTAACTATGGCTACACCTTC.

The sample holds one count of this clone. The rearrangement links TRBV6-5 to TRBJ2-7, with 7 bases identical to TRBD1. The CDR3 is 13 residues long. Per the germline V gene, CDR1 is MNHEY and CDR2 is SVGAGI. After removal of 8 bases from V and 2 bases from J, the junction contained 6 bases not matched to a gene. DNA of the CDR3: TGTGCCAGCGGCACGACAGGGCCCTACGAGCAGTACTTC. Protein product: CASGTTGPYEQYF.

V and J are TRBV28 and TRBJ1-3; the D gene is possibly TRBD1 (5 bases). Between the trimmed V and J ends, which lost 3 bases and 0 bases, there was a span of 12 bases. There are 16 residues in the CDR3. Per the germline V gene, CDR1 is MDHEN and CDR2 is SYDVKM. CDR3 DNA sequence: TGTGCCAGCAGTTTCAGGGCTGGGTCCTCTGGAAACACCATATATTTT. Amino acid sequence: CASSFRAGSSGNTIYF.

The chain uses TRBV27 and TRBJ1-6; D gene unclear. The germline V gene encodes CDR1 MNHEY and CDR2 SMNVEV (reference sequence). The V and J ends lost 5 bases and 13 bases respectively, with 15 bases between them. The CDR3 is 13 amino acids. The DNA for the CDR3 is TGTGCCAGCAGTGGACCGGGCCCCCAGCCCCTCCACTTT. This gives the protein CASSGPGPQPLHF.

The chain employs TRBV28 and TRBJ1-2; D perhaps matches TRBD1 (6 bases). The germline V gene encodes CDR1 MDHEN and CDR2 SYDVKM. Trimming cost V 3 bases and J 6 bases, with 17 bases left between them. The CDR3 runs to 15 residues. The CDR3 loop is CASSFLRGSGDGYTF. CDR3 nucleotides: TGTGCCAGCAGTTTTCTCAGGGGCTCGGGCGATGGCTACACCTTC.

This chain's CDR3 is CASSRDGTAGDEQFF. In DNA, the CDR3 is TGCGCCAGCAGCCGGGATGGGACAGCTGGCGATGAGCAGTTCTTC. V gene TRBV5-1 combines with J gene TRBJ2-1; 7 bases line up with TRBD1. This CDR3 has 15 residues. Germline V CDR1 and CDR2: SGHRS, YFSETQ. J lost 8 bases, V lost 4 bases, and 12 bases had no gene match.

The gene calls are TRBV10-1 and TRBJ2-3; 8 bases map to TRBD1. CDR3 size: 16 residues. V was pared by 4 bases and J by 3 bases, with 9 bases of the junction left unmatched. Germline V gene data show CDR1 as WNHNN and CDR2 as SYGVQD (reference sequence). CDR3 residues: CASSVRGTGSTDTQYF. The CDR3 DNA is TGCGCCAGCAGTGTTAGAGGGACAGGCTCTACAGATACGCAGTATTTT.

The chain employs TRBV30 and TRBJ2-6; D is undetermined. V dropped 8 bases and J dropped 0 bases, with 20 bases sitting between them. CDR1 is GTSNPN and CDR2 is SVGIG in the germline V gene (reference sequence). CDR3 length equals 17 residues. The DNA for the CDR3 is TGTGCCCGGACCCCGGCAAGGGCCTCCTCTGGGGCCAACGTCCTGACTTTC. It yields the protein CARTPARASSGANVLTF. Using reference TRBV30 and TRBJ2-6 for the parts outside the CDR3, the full variable domain is SQTIHQWPATLVQPVGSPLSLECTVEGTSNPNLYWYRQAAGRGLQLLFYSVGIGQISSEVPQNLSASRPQDRQFILSSKKLLLSDSGFYLCARTPARASSGANVLTFGAGSRLTVL.

This clone was seen a handful of times. The genes are TRBV6-6 and TRBJ1-1; TRBD1 matches 7 bases. The ends lost 7 bases at V and 3 bases at J; junction bases unmatched: 8. The CDR3 totals 14 residues. Germline lookup yields CDR1 MNHNY and CDR2 SVGAGI (reference sequence). The DNA for the CDR3 is TGTGCCAGCATCCTCGACAGGGTCGACACTGAAGCTTTCTTT. This gives the protein CASILDRVDTEAFF.

V usage is TRBV12-5 and J usage is TRBJ2-2, with a weak D call TRBD1 (6 bases). The germline V and J ends were trimmed by 6 bases and 4 bases, with 18 bases remaining between them. The CDR3 has 16 residues. From germline, CDR1 is LGHNT and CDR2 FRNRAP. DNA for the CDR3: TGTGCTAGTGGCCCCCGTCCAGGGGTGGGCACCGGGGAGCTGTTTTTT. Translating it yields CASGPRPGVGTGELFF.